This T cell receptor (beta chain) was found in a study of cytomegalovirus exposure and HLA in healthy donors. Study-level results: A later analysis showed HLA-associated TCR beta chains outstripping equally common others in clonal expansion. An analysis done earlier found most TCR beta V segments productive about 87% or about 30% of the time. Being indistinguishable, some V segments were excluded, TRBV6-2 and TRBV6-3 among them.

The study ran its PCR with 60 Vbeta and 13 Jbeta primers. The protocol was immunoSEQ multiplex PCR, while the TCRdb copy is restricted to in-frame clones and leaves out a portion. Here the sample spans fewer than 200,000 clones, roughly 75% being singletons. A note on this clone: Its antigen remains unknown.

The CDR3 is 15 residues long. The germline V gene has CDR1 MNHEY and CDR2 SVGAGI. V lost 0 bases and J 5 bases, leaving 11 bases between the germline ends. The chain links TRBV6-5 to TRBJ1-5, with D maybe TRBD1 (6 bases). The material sequenced was PBMCs. The sequence derives from a male donor in good health and CMV-seronegative. CDR3 protein: CASSYSLSGDQPQHF. The CDR3 DNA sequence: TGTGCCAGCAGTTACTCGTTGTCAGGGGATCAGCCCCAGCATTTT.